One sample yielded the 5 T cell receptor beta chains listed below, sequenced in a study of T cell responses to AZD1222 COVID-19 vaccine. TCRdb's table, derived via immunoSEQ multiplex PCR, lists solely in-frame clones and lacks some. The profile shows tens of thousands of clones, approximately 90% of them singletons. Here the sequenced sample was peripheral blood, taken 28 days after the second AZD1222 dose. Receptor source: an adult who received the AZD1222 COVID-19 vaccine.

This clone has a single count. V and J are TRBV9 and TRBJ2-1, with 9 bases identical to TRBD2. This CDR3 spans 17 amino acids. Per the germline V gene, CDR1 is SGDLS and CDR2 is YYNGEE. V dropped 0 bases and J dropped 1; count of bases not matched to a gene: 5. CDR3 amino acids: CASSVASGGLSYNEQFF. The CDR3 nucleotides read TGTGCCAGCAGCGTAGCCAGCGGGGGGCTATCCTACAATGAGCAGTTCTTC.

This clone was detected once. The genes are TRBV19 and TRBJ2-1; a weak D match, TRBD2 (6 bases). Germline lookup yields CDR1 LNHDA and CDR2 SQIVND (reference sequence). The CDR3 totals 14 residues. Trimming shortened V by 5 bases and J by 8 bases, and 16 bases separated the two germline ends. In DNA form, the CDR3 reads TGTGCCAGTAGTCCTAAGGTCGGGGGTCATGAGCAGTTCTTC. Residues: CASSPKVGGHEQFF.

V is TRBV7-2 and J is TRBJ2-3, with D perhaps TRBD1 (6 bases). CDR1 and CDR2 from the germline V gene are SGHTA and FQGNSA. This CDR3 spans 14 amino acids. With 5 bases removed from V and 0 bases from J, the gap between germline ends came to 9 bases. Here the CDR3 reads CASSPGHSTDTQYF. For the CDR3, the DNA is TGTGCCAGCAGCCCGGGACACAGCACAGATACGCAGTATTTT.

The chain carries TRBV11-3 and TRBJ1-1; D gene uncertain. Germline V CDR1 and CDR2: SGHNT, YENEEA. The ends were cut back, 1 base at V and 1 base at J, with 7 bases in the middle. The CDR3 contains 14 residues. The chain's CDR3 is CASSLGRANTEAFF. CDR3 sequence (DNA): TGTGCCAGCAGCTTAGGTAGGGCGAACACTGAAGCTTTCTTT. Filled out from reference TRBV11-3 and TRBJ1-1, the complete variable domain reads EAGVVQSPRYKIIEKKQPVAFWCNPISGHNTLYWYLQNLGQGPELLIRYENEEAVDDSQLPKDRFSAERLKGVDSTLKIQPAELGDSAVYLCASSLGRANTEAFFGQGTRLTVV.

This rearrangement joins TRBV7-9 to TRBJ1-4, with D uncertain. Trimming stripped 4 bases from V and 7 bases from J, with 13 bases between. Germline V lookup: CDR1 SEHNR, CDR2 FQNEAQ (reference sequence). The CDR3 has 14 residues. The CDR3 spells CASSSPGIGEKLFF. In DNA form, the CDR3 reads TGTGCCAGCAGCTCCCCGGGTATAGGTGAAAAACTGTTTTTT. The entire variable domain, with the rest obtained from reference TRBV7-9 and TRBJ1-4, is as follows: DTGVSQNPRHKITKRGQNVTFRCDPISEHNRLYWYRQTLGQGPEFLTYFQNEAQLEKSRLLSDRFSAERPKGSFSTLEIQRTEQGDSAMYLCASSSPGIGEKLFFGSGTQLSVL.